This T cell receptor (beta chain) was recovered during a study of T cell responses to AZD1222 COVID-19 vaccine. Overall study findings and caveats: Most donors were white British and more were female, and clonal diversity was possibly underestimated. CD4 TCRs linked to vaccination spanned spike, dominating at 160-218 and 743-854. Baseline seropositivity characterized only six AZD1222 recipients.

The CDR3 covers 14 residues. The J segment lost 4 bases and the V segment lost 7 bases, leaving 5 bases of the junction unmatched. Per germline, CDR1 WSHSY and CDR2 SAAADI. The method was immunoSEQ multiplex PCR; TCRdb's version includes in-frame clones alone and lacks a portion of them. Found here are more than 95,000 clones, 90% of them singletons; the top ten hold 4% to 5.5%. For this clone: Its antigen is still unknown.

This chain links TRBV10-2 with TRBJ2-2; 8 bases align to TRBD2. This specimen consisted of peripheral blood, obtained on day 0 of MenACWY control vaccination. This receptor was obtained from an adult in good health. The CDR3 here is CASMTGGLTGELFF. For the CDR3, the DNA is TGCGCCAGCATGACGGGGGGGCTCACCGGGGAGCTGTTTTTT.